These 32 T cell receptor beta chains share one sample of origin, sequenced in a study of blood T cell repertoires in COVID-19. Clones were sequenced by immunoSEQ multiplex PCR, and TCRdb holds only the in-frame ones, with some missing. The sample holds 200,000 to 300,000 clones; under 85% are singletons and the top ten take roughly 5%. Sequenced input: peripheral blood. All receptors derive from a human donor in a cohort sampled during active COVID-19.

CDR3 bases: TGTGCCAGCAGTCCCCTTCTGAGCCCTGAAGCTTTCTTT. It translates to CASSPLLSPEAFF. V gene TRBV27 combines with J gene TRBJ1-1; D gene unclear. Looked up from germline, CDR1 is MNHEY and CDR2 is SMNVEV (reference sequence). Trimming took 5 bases from V and 6 from J, leaving 13 bases between them. CDR3 length equals 13 residues.

The J gene is TRBJ2-1, the V gene TRBV25-1; 9 bases agree with TRBD2. The CDR3 runs to 16 residues. V lost 11 bases to trimming and J lost 1 base; unmatched junction nucleotides: 12. Germline CDR1 reads MGHDK; CDR2 reads SYGVNS. CDR3 DNA sequence: TGTGCCTGCCAACGCGGGGGGGCCTTATCCTACAATGAGCAGTTCTTC. This gives the protein CACQRGGALSYNEQFF.

The V gene is TRBV28, the J gene TRBJ1-5, with D maybe TRBD1 (5 bases). This CDR3 spans 16 amino acids. The V gene lost 6 bases and the J gene lost 3 bases, with 18 bases spanning the gap. The V gene's germline CDR1 is MDHEN and CDR2 SYDVKM. CDR3 nucleotides: TGTGCCAGCAGGCGCTCGGGTGACAGTCCCAATCAGCCCCAGCATTTT. Translated: CASRRSGDSPNQPQHF.

The chain uses TRBV6-5 and TRBJ2-1; TRBD2 aligns across 8 bases. V trimming: 6 bases; J trimming: 0 bases; junction bases outside the gene matches: 4. From germline, CDR1 is MNHEY and CDR2 SVGAGI. This CDR3 contains 15 residues. The CDR3 region has the DNA TGTGCCAGCAGCTCCGGGACTAGCTCCTACAATGAGCAGTTCTTC. Its translation: CASSSGTSSYNEQFF.

V usage is TRBV9 and J usage is TRBJ2-3; D not resolved. The V gene's germline CDR1 is SGDLS and CDR2 YYNGEE. V gave up 0 bases and J gave up 0 bases, with 8 bases separating them. CDR3 size: 15 residues. CDR3: CASSVGIASTDTQYF. DNA of the CDR3: TGTGCCAGCAGCGTAGGGATAGCTAGCACAGATACGCAGTATTTT.

The chain has TRBV11-2 and TRBJ1-1; D not certain. Looked up from germline, CDR1 is SGHAT and CDR2 is FQNNGV. This CDR3 contains 13 residues. Deletions cut 0 bases from V and 4 bases from J, with 6 bases between. This CDR3 is CASSLEGSTEAFF. CDR3 nucleotide sequence: TGTGCCAGCAGCTTAGAGGGGAGCACTGAAGCTTTCTTT.

V and J are TRBV9 and TRBJ2-1; 7 bases align to TRBD1. Germline V gene sequence: CDR1 SGDLS, CDR2 YYNGEE. The CDR3 extends over 15 amino acids. Germline trimming cut 4 bases from V and 1 base from J; bases unmatched to any gene: 5. The CDR3 coding sequence is TGTGCCAGCAGCAAACAGGGGATTTCCTACAATGAGCAGTTCTTC. Translated: CASSKQGISYNEQFF.

This rearrangement joins TRBV4-2 to TRBJ1-1; 8 positions match TRBD1. The CDR3 has 15 residues. CDR1 and CDR2 (germline): LGHNA, YNFKEQ. With V trimmed by 3 bases and J by 4 bases, 7 bases remained unmatched. The CDR3 region has the DNA TGTGCCAGCAGCCAGGCCAGGGGGCTTGGCACTGAAGCTTTCTTT. This translates into CASSQARGLGTEAFF.

The V and J genes are TRBV27 and TRBJ2-7, with D maybe TRBD2 (6 bases). The length of the CDR3 is 14 residues. The V end was cut by 5 bases, the J end by 4 bases, with 15 bases between. The germline V gene has CDR1 MNHEY and CDR2 SMNVEV (reference sequence). CDR3 protein: CASSTLREQYEQYF. Written as DNA, the CDR3 is TGTGCCAGCAGTACCCTGCGGGAACAGTACGAGCAGTACTTC.

This chain uses TRBV29-1 with TRBJ1-5; 10 bases align to TRBD1. The trim removed 6 bases at V and 0 bases at J, leaving 2 bases unmatched. Germline lookup yields CDR1 SQVTM and CDR2 ANQGSEA. This CDR3 has 14 amino acids. CDR3 nucleotides: TGCAGCGTCGGGACAGGGGCTAGCAATCAGCCCCAGCATTTT. Amino acids: CSVGTGASNQPQHF. Together with reference TRBV29-1 and TRBJ1-5, the CDR3 gives the full variable domain: SAVISQKPSRDICQRGTSLTIQCQVDSQVTMMFWYRQQPGQSLTLIATANQGSEATYESGFVIDKFPISRPNLTFSTLTVSNMSPEDSSIYLCSVGTGASNQPQHFGDGTRLSIL.

This clone was recorded only once. The J gene is TRBJ2-5, the V gene TRBV12-3 or TRBV12-4, with a tentative D call TRBD2 (6 bases). V lost 8 bases and J 3 bases, leaving 13 bases between the germline ends. The CDR3 is 13 amino acids. As DNA, the CDR3 is TGTGCCAGCCGGGGGACTTACGAAGAGACCCAGTACTTC. Translating gives CASRGTYEETQYF.

This rearrangement joins TRBV2 to TRBJ1-2, with D possibly matching TRBD1 (5 bases). Germline CDR1 and CDR2: SNHLY and FYNNEI. This CDR3 has 12 amino acids. Between the trimmed V and J ends, which lost 8 bases and 8 bases, there was a span of 15 bases. In DNA, the CDR3 is TGTGCCAGCGGGAGGGGTCAACTGGGCTACACCTTC. Encoded protein: CASGRGQLGYTF.

V and J are TRBV5-4 and TRBJ2-2; D unresolved. The V gene's germline CDR1 is SGHNT and CDR2 YYREEE (reference sequence). Trimming cost V 3 bases and J 1 base, with 10 bases left between them. The CDR3 is 15 amino acids. CDR3 region: CASSSKRLNTGELFF. The CDR3 coding sequence is TGTGCCAGCAGCTCCAAAAGACTGAACACCGGGGAGCTGTTTTTT.

The chain is built from TRBV3-1 (or the pseudogene TRBV3-2) and TRBJ1-4; D is unclear. The CDR3 runs to 15 residues. V was pared by 6 bases and J by 8 bases, with 19 bases between. From germline, CDR1 is LGHDT and CDR2 YNNKEL (reference sequence). The CDR3 coding sequence is TGTGCCAGCAGTCCGCCTCGAGGTTCTGGGGAAAAACTGTTTTTT. This gives the protein CASSPPRGSGEKLFF.

The V call is TRBV5-6, the J call TRBJ2-1; TRBD1 is a possible D gene (6 bases). Germline CDR1 is SGHDT and CDR2 is YYEEEE. V was cut by 1 base and J by 13 bases, with 12 bases left in between. The CDR3 has 12 residues. CDR3 in amino acids: CASSLSTGTQFF. In DNA, the CDR3 is TGTGCCAGCAGCTTGTCCACAGGGACCCAGTTCTTC. Variable domain in full (rest from reference TRBV5-6 and TRBJ2-1): DAGVTQSPTHLIKTRGQQVTLRCSPKSGHDTVSWYQQALGQGPQFIFQYYEEEERQRGNFPDRFSGHQFPNYSSELNVNALLLGDSALYLCASSLSTGTQFFGPGTRLTVL.

As regards this clone: Additional DNA sequences in this sample encode the identical CDR3. The CDR3 DNA is TGTGCCAGTAGTGGGACAGGGCATCAGCCCCAGCATTTT. The encoded protein is CASSGTGHQPQHF. J is TRBJ1-5 and V is TRBV19; 9 bases match TRBD1. V dropped 5 bases and J dropped 5; count of bases not matched to a gene: 1. Germline V gene sequence: CDR1 LNHDA, CDR2 SQIVND (reference sequence). The CDR3 is made up of 13 amino acids.

This clone was found a few times. This chain connects TRBV7-9 to TRBJ2-3; the match to TRBD1 covers 10 bases. The ends lost 5 bases at V and 4 bases at J; junction bases unmatched: 6. Germline lookup yields CDR1 SEHNR and CDR2 FQNEAQ (reference sequence). The CDR3 totals 15 residues. The CDR3 reads CASSKGQGRADTQYF. In DNA form, the CDR3 reads TGTGCCAGCAGCAAGGGACAGGGGAGGGCAGATACGCAGTATTTT.

This clone showed up just a few times. DNA for the CDR3: TGTGCCACCAGTGATTTGAGGACTAGCGGGATTCACACCGGGGAGCTGTTTTTT. Translating it yields CATSDLRTSGIHTGELFF. The chain employs TRBV24-1 and TRBJ2-2, with 12 bases matching TRBD2. CDR1 and CDR2 from the germline V gene are KGHDR and SFDVKD. This CDR3 is 18 amino acids long. The trim removed 0 bases at V and 3 bases at J, leaving 4 bases unmatched.

The chain links TRBV18 to TRBJ2-7; TRBD1 agrees at 7 bases. Germline V gives CDR1 KGHSH, CDR2 LQKENI. The CDR3 has 14 residues. The junction had 8 bases not matched to a gene; V was cut back by 6 bases and J by 3 bases. CDR3 coding DNA: TGTGCCAGCTCCCTCCGGGACAGTTTCTACGAGCAGTACTTC. It specifies CASSLRDSFYEQYF.

This clone occurred a few times. The genes are TRBV19 and TRBJ1-1; D gene ambiguous. This CDR3 has 15 amino acids. Trimming took 7 bases from V and 5 from J, leaving 20 bases between them. Germline-derived CDR1 and CDR2 are LNHDA and SQIVND (reference sequence). CDR3 loop: CASKGAALLRTEAFF. The CDR3 DNA is TGTGCCAGTAAGGGAGCAGCCCTATTGAGGACTGAAGCTTTCTTT. The entire variable domain, with the rest obtained from reference TRBV19 and TRBJ1-1, is as follows: DGGITQSPKYLFRKEGQNVTLSCEQNLNHDAMYWYRQDPGQGLRLIYYSQIVNDFQKGDIAEGYSVSREKKESFPLTVTSAQKNPTAFYLCASKGAALLRTEAFFGQGTRLTVV.

The chain links TRBV10-3 to TRBJ2-5; D is perhaps TRBD1 (5 bases). The ends were cut back, 8 bases at V and 3 bases at J, with 7 bases in the middle. This CDR3 comprises 11 residues. Germline values: CDR1 ENHRY, CDR2 SYGVKD. In DNA form, the CDR3 reads TGTGCCATCGGGGCAAAAGAGACCCAGTACTTC. It codes for CAIGAKETQYF.

This clone was observed a few times. The genes are TRBV9 and TRBJ1-1; possible D gene TRBD1, 5 bases. In germline, CDR1 is SGDLS, CDR2 YYNGEE. V dropped 7 bases and J dropped 6 bases, with 13 bases sitting between them. The CDR3 has 12 residues. CDR3 in amino acids: CASGRGEPEAFF. The CDR3 DNA sequence: TGTGCCAGCGGACGGGGGGAACCTGAAGCTTTCTTT.

This chain uses TRBV6-4 with TRBJ1-4; maybe TRBD1 (6 bases). The V end lost 4 bases, the J end lost 3 bases, and 12 bases lay between the germline ends. Germline loops: CDR1 MRHNA, CDR2 SNTAGT. The CDR3 covers 15 residues. Here the CDR3 DNA reads TGTGCCAGCAGTGCCAATTGGGGGCCTAATGAAAAACTGTTTTTT. Translated: CASSANWGPNEKLFF.

This chain uses TRBV5-1 with TRBJ1-2; 8 nucleotides agree with TRBD1. In germline, CDR1 is SGHRS, CDR2 YFSETQ. V was clipped by 0 bases and J by 7 bases; unmatched bases: 5. This CDR3 has 14 amino acids. The chain's CDR3 is CASSLEGQGSGYTF. The CDR3 DNA follows: TGCGCCAGCAGCTTGGAAGGACAGGGATCTGGCTACACCTTC.

This chain connects TRBV5-4 to TRBJ1-2; D remains unclear. V was trimmed by 1 base and J by 3 bases, leaving 10 bases between them. CDR1 SGHNT and CDR2 YYREEE come from the germline V gene (reference sequence). This CDR3 spans 14 amino acids. CDR3 sequence: CASSLREGHYGYTF. The CDR3 DNA follows: TGTGCCAGCAGCTTGAGGGAGGGTCACTATGGCTACACCTTC.

CDR3 in amino acids: CASSLGSGSPNSPLHF. In nucleotides, the CDR3 is TGTGCCAGCAGCCTAGGTTCTGGGTCCCCTAATTCACCCCTCCACTTT. This chain connects TRBV5-6 to TRBJ1-6, with D unresolved. Germline V lookup: CDR1 SGHDT, CDR2 YYEEEE. V was clipped by 4 bases and J by 6 bases, with 17 bases between them. CDR3 size: 16 residues. The variable domain in full, completed from reference TRBV5-6 and TRBJ1-6, reads DAGVTQSPTHLIKTRGQQVTLRCSPKSGHDTVSWYQQALGQGPQFIFQYYEEEERQRGNFPDRFSGHQFPNYSSELNVNALLLGDSALYLCASSLGSGSPNSPLHFGNGTRLTVT.

The chain couples TRBV25-1 to TRBJ2-3; 8 bases fit TRBD2. CDR3 length equals 15 residues. With 5 bases clipped from V and 3 bases from J, the junction kept 7 bases outside the gene matches. Germline CDR1 MGHDK, CDR2 SYGVNS. CDR3 in DNA: TGTGCCAGCAGTCGATCAGCGGGGGAAACAGATACGCAGTATTTT. The encoded protein is CASSRSAGETDTQYF. Full variable domain (outside the CDR3, taken from reference TRBV25-1 and TRBJ2-3): EADIYQTPRYLVIGTGKKITLECSQTMGHDKMYWYQQDPGMELHLIHYSYGVNSTEKGDLSSESTVSRIRTEHFPLTLESARPSHTSQYLCASSRSAGETDTQYFGPGTRLTVL.

The J gene is TRBJ2-1, the V gene TRBV9; 8 nucleotides align to TRBD2. J was trimmed by 6 bases and V by 0 bases; bases with no gene match: 5. The CDR3 spans 15 residues. The germline gives CDR1 SGDLS, CDR2 YYNGEE. The CDR3 is CASSVAGGLGNEQFF. In DNA form, the CDR3 reads TGTGCCAGCAGCGTAGCGGGAGGGCTTGGCAATGAGCAGTTCTTC.

The chain recombines TRBV7-9 with TRBJ2-7, with a weak D call TRBD1 (6 bases). The CDR3 loop spans 14 amino acids. Germline assignment: CDR1 SEHNR and CDR2 FQNEAQ (reference sequence). V was shortened by 3 bases and J by 2 bases, with 11 bases between the two germline ends. CDR3: CASSFSDRPYEQYF. In DNA form, the CDR3 reads TGTGCCAGCAGCTTTTCCGACAGGCCCTACGAGCAGTACTTC.

The V call is TRBV6-1, the J call TRBJ2-7; TRBD2 matches at 8 bases. The CDR3 is 17 amino acids. With V trimmed by 1 base and J by 0 bases, 8 bases remained unmatched. Germline V lookup: CDR1 MNHNS, CDR2 SASEGT. Written as DNA, the CDR3 is TGTGCCAGCAGTGAAGGCCTAGCGGGCTGGAGCTCCTACGAGCAGTACTTC. Translation gives CASSEGLAGWSSYEQYF.

This chain links TRBV7-9 with TRBJ2-1; TRBD2 agrees at 13 bases. CDR3 length equals 17 residues. The ends lost 7 bases at V and 9 bases at J; junction bases unmatched: 15. Germline V gene data show CDR1 as SEHNR and CDR2 as FQNEAQ (reference sequence). This chain's CDR3 is CASTPLFGLAGVGEQFF. CDR3 DNA: TGTGCCAGCACCCCTCTATTTGGACTAGCGGGAGTAGGTGAGCAGTTCTTC.

V is TRBV24-1 and J is TRBJ2-5; 8 nucleotides line up with TRBD1. Germline assignment: CDR1 KGHDR and CDR2 SFDVKD. This CDR3 has 15 amino acids. After removal of 1 base from V and 5 bases from J, the junction contained 5 bases not matched to a gene. Written as DNA, the CDR3 is TGTGCCACCAGTGATTTTCCAGGGGGCCCCGAGACCCAGTACTTC. It encodes CATSDFPGGPETQYF.